This TCR beta chain was sequenced in a study of T cells in Graves' hyperthyroidism and ophthalmopathy. Study outcomes and limitations: A model of 13 V-J features distinguished ophthalmopathy from stable hyperthyroidism.

It was RNA transcripts that yielded the amplified TCR beta CDR3 regions. The TCR CDR3 was amplified in a first-round RT-PCR using the HTBI primer set. A single record per CDR3 protein comes from TCRdb applying MiXCR to the multiplex PCR reads. The sample yields about 640,000 distinct CDR3 sequences, less than 25% seen once. Uncontrolled infection, other autoimmune disease, pregnancy or lactation barred patients from enrollment. Using 10 ml of fresh peripheral blood, PBMCs were prepared. As for this clonotype: Its antigen is as yet unknown. A read error may explain this, as a much larger clone is one base away.

This TCR came from a man aged 25-45 years with Graves' ophthalmopathy. Input material: blood.

The CDR3 protein is CSAMAGEVQFF. CDR3 DNA sequence: TGCAGTGCTATGGCGGGTGAGGTACAGTTCTTC. The J gene is TRBJ2-1, the V gene TRBV20-1; tentative D call: TRBD2 (5 bases). V was trimmed by 4 bases and J by 13 bases, leaving 14 bases between them. Germline CDR1 DFQATT, CDR2 SNEGSKA (reference sequence). CDR3 length: 11 amino acids.